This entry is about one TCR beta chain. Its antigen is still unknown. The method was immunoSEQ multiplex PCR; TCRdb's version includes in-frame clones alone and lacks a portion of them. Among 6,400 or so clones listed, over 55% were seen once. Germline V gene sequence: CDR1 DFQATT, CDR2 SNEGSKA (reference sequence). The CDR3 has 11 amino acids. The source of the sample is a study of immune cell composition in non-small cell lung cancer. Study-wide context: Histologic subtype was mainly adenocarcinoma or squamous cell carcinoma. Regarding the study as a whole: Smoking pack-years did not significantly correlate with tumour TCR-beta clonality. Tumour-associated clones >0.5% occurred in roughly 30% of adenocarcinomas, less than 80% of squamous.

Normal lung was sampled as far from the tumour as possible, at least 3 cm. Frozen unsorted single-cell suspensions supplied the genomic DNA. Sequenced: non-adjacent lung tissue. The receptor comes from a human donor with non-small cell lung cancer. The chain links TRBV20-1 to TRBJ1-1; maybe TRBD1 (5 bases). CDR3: CRGRRRTEAFF. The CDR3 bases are TGCAGGGGGCGCCGACGGACTGAAGCTTTCTTT.